These T cell receptor beta chains were read from a single sample in a study of CD8 T cells in ankylosing spondylitis. TCRdb re-called the 5' RACE reads through MiXCR, storing one row per CDR3 protein. The sample yields around 120,000 distinct CDR3 sequences, approximately 25% seen once. Sequenced input: synovial fluid, either unsorted or a sorted T cell fraction (not recorded which). The source of these receptors is a male donor with ankylosing spondylitis. Each CDR3 is given with its conserved first and last residue. A D gene is named only where the DNA matches it firmly. Some rows have no size entry. The others give once, few or many, or a class for an expanded clone.

TRBJ2-7	TRBD2	.	TRBV5-1	TGCGCCAGCAGCTCCCGGACTAGCGGGGTTCCCCCTCGGGAGCAGTACTTC	CASSSRTSGVPPREQYF
TRBJ1-5	.	.	TRBV20-1	TGCAGTGCTAGTACCCAGGTGGAAGAGCCCCAGCATTTT	CSASTQVEEPQHF
TRBJ2-2	TRBD2	few	TRBV4-2	TGTGCCAGCAGCCGAAAACCGGGACTAGCGGGAAGTAAGACCGGGGAGCTGTTTTTT	CASSRKPGLAGSKTGELFF
TRBJ2-6	.	few	TRBV10-2	TGCGCCAGCAACCCCGCGACAGCCTCTGGGGCCAACGTCCTGACTTTC	CASNPATASGANVLTF
TRBJ2-1	TRBD1	few	TRBV7-9	TGTGCCAGCAGCCTCCAGGGGGCGAGGGACAATGAGCAGTTCTTC	CASSLQGARDNEQFF
TRBJ1-3	TRBD1	few	TRBV5-1	TGCGCCAGCAGCTTGGTGACAGGGGATCCTGGAAACACCATATATTTT	CASSLVTGDPGNTIYF
TRBJ2-2	TRBD2	few	TRBV6-1	TGTGCCAGCAGACGGGACTACCTTACGAACACCGGGGAGCTGTTTTTT	CASRRDYLTNTGELFF
TRBJ2-3	.	.	TRBV4-1	TGCGCCAGCAGCCAAGAGTACTCGCGCACAGATACGCAGTATTTT	CASSQEYSRTDTQYF
TRBJ2-3	.	.	TRBV5-1	TGCGCCAGCAGCTTGGAATCGGCCGGCACAGATACGCAGTATTTT	CASSLESAGTDTQYF
TRBJ2-3	.	.	TRBV7-2	TGTGCCAGCAGCTCCCGCTTGGTAGCCGCAGATACGCAGTATTTT	CASSSRLVAADTQYF